This T cell receptor (beta chain) was retrieved from a study of T cell responses to AZD1222 COVID-19 vaccine. Worth noting for this clone: What it binds is unknown.

Measured with immunoSEQ multiplex PCR; TCRdb has only the in-frame clones, and not every one. This table holds about 120,000 clones, about 89% found once. The CDR3 contains 15 residues. V lost 1 base and J 4 bases, leaving 14 bases between the germline ends. Germline V gene data show CDR1 as SGHDT and CDR2 as YYEEEE. Broader study findings: Sampling captured repertoires only after the peak T cell response. Only six people who got AZD1222 tested seropositive at baseline. Close to half of all spike-specific TCRs reportedly target regions of the variants that are unmutated.

The V and J genes are TRBV5-6 and TRBJ1-2, with D perhaps matching TRBD1 (6 bases). The sequence was collected from an adult in good health. The sequences come from peripheral blood, collected on day 0 of AZD1222 vaccination. The CDR3 protein is CASSLFAGASYGYTF. CDR3 nucleotide sequence: TGTGCCAGCAGCTTGTTCGCAGGGGCCAGCTATGGCTACACCTTC. Complete variable domain (other parts from reference TRBV5-6 and TRBJ1-2): DAGVTQSPTHLIKTRGQQVTLRCSPKSGHDTVSWYQQALGQGPQFIFQYYEEEERQRGNFPDRFSGHQFPNYSSELNVNALLLGDSALYLCASSLFAGASYGYTFGSGTRLTVV.